The clone carrying this T cell receptor beta chain was seen a single time. Its antigen is still unknown. Some clones are missing from TCRdb's copy, which holds only in-frame ones; the method was immunoSEQ multiplex PCR. The sample yields some 150,000 clones, about nine tenths seen once. This CDR3 comprises 13 residues. Germline CDR1 reads MNHEY; CDR2 reads SMNVEV (reference sequence). Trimming shortened V by 6 bases and J by 7 bases, and 12 bases separated the two germline ends. The record originates from a study of T cell responses to AZD1222 COVID-19 vaccine. Study in general: Combined were second doses at about 4 or about 12 weeks. Study results and caveats: White British donors predominated, females outnumbered males, and clonal diversity was possibly underestimated. Spike-specific TCR breadth and depth went up after people got two AZD1222 doses.

This chain connects TRBV27 to TRBJ1-4, with D possibly TRBD1 on 5 matching bases. This clonotype originated in an adult in good health. This sample comprised peripheral blood, obtained on day 0 of AZD1222 vaccination. The CDR3 DNA sequence: TGTGCCAGCAGGGGGCACGCTATTGAAAAACTGTTTTTT. This sequence encodes CASRGHAIEKLFF.